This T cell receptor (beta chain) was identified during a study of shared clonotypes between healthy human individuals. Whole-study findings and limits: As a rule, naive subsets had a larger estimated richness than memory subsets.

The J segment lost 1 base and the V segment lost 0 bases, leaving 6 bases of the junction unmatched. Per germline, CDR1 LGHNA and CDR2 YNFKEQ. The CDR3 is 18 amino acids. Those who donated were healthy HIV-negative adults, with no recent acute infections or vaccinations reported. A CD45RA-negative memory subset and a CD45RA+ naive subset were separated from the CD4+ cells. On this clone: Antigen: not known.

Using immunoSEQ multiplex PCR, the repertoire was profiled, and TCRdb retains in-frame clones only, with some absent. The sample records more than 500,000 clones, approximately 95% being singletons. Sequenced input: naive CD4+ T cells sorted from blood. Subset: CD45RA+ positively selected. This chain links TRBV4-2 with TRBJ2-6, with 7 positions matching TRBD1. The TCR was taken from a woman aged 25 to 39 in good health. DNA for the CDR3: TGTGCCAGCAGCCAAGAAAGACAGGGTGCTTCTGGGGCCAACGTCCTGACTTTC. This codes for CASSQERQGASGANVLTF.